This TCR beta chain was profiled in a study of blood T cell repertoires in COVID-19. Here immunoSEQ multiplex PCR was the method, and the copy in TCRdb shows in-frame clones only, minus some. The table shows fewer than 300,000 clones, with around 90% occurring only once. V lost 4 bases to trimming and J lost 0 bases, with 13 bases between them. Germline CDR1 reads MNHEY; CDR2 reads SMNVEV (reference sequence). The CDR3 has 15 residues. The rearrangement links TRBV27 to TRBJ2-7; possibly TRBD1 for D (5 bases). The receptor was isolated from a man in his 60s who had recovered from COVID-19. What was sequenced was peripheral blood. The DNA for the CDR3 is TGTGCCAGCAGTTCACGACAGCGAAACTCCTACGAGCAGTACTTC. Amino acids: CASSSRQRNSYEQYF.